The next 27 T cell receptor beta chains were all read from a single sample in a study of early T cells in non-severe SARS-CoV-2 infection. One entry per CDR3 protein, called by TCRdb with MiXCR from the 5' RACE reads. The data show about 90,000 distinct CDR3 sequences, approximately 12% seen once. The source was whole blood, collected at baseline. Source of these receptors: an adult who was a healthcare worker with PCR-confirmed SARS-CoV-2 infection or an uninfected control (not recorded which).

In this sample, this clonotype turned up a few times. The chain couples TRBV12-3 or TRBV12-4 to TRBJ2-5; 14 bases match TRBD2. This CDR3 is built from 15 residues. The ends lost 7 bases at V and 4 bases at J; junction bases unmatched: 5. The CDR3 nucleotides read TGTGCCAGCACGACTAGCGGGGGGGCAGGAGAGACCCAGTACTTC. This codes for CASTTSGGAGETQYF.

This clonotype was counted many times. The rearrangement uses TRBV3-1 and TRBJ1-6; 12 bases line up with TRBD1. V shed 5 bases, J shed 9 bases, and the junction held 8 bases outside the gene matches. Germline loops: CDR1 LGHDT, CDR2 YNNKEL (reference sequence). This CDR3 is 16 amino acids long. The CDR3 DNA reads TGTGCCAGCAGCTACCGGGACAGGGGGCTTGGTTCACCCCTCCACTTT. It is translated as CASSYRDRGLGSPLHF. Drawing the rest from reference TRBV3-1 and TRBJ1-6, the complete variable domain is DTAVSQTPKYLVTQMGNDKSIKCEQNLGHDTMYWYKQDSKKFLKIMFSYNNKELIINETVPNRFSPKSPDKAHLNLHINSLELGDSAVYFCASSYRDRGLGSPLHFGNGTRLTVT.

This clonotype was recorded a few times. The chain employs TRBV12-3 or TRBV12-4 and TRBJ1-6, with 9 positions matching TRBD1. The V gene end was trimmed by 5 bases and the J gene end by 8 bases; junction bases not matched to a gene: 10. The CDR3 covers 16 residues. CDR3 DNA sequence: TGTGCCAGCAGTCTCACAACAGGGGGCAGTGATTCACCCCTCCACTTT. This encodes CASSLTTGGSDSPLHF.

The chain joins TRBV10-3 to TRBJ1-2; D ambiguous. This CDR3 region has 12 residues. CDR1 is ENHRY and CDR2 is SYGVKD in the germline V gene. The ends were cut back, 2 bases at V and 6 bases at J, with 7 bases in the middle. CDR3 coding DNA: TGTGCCATCAGTGAGGCCATTAATGGCTACACCTTC. It yields the protein CAISEAINGYTF.

This clonotype came up many times. The genes are TRBV6-5 and TRBJ2-5, with D possibly TRBD1 on 5 matching bases. The CDR3 length is 16 residues. Per the germline V gene, CDR1 is MNHEY and CDR2 is SVGAGI. V was cut by 0 bases and J by 4 bases, with 15 bases left in between. This CDR3 is CASSYSTEGVRETQYF. The CDR3 coding sequence is TGTGCCAGCAGTTACTCGACGGAAGGGGTACGAGAGACCCAGTACTTC.

This chain connects TRBV11-3 to TRBJ2-7; 13 positions match TRBD2. Germline V gene data show CDR1 as SGHNT and CDR2 as YENEEA. The CDR3 contains 17 residues. J gave up 6 bases and V 5 bases, and 13 bases lay outside the gene matches. CDR3 sequence: CASSLMAPGLAGIEQYF. The DNA of the CDR3 is TGTGCCAGCAGCCTCATGGCGCCGGGACTAGCGGGAATCGAGCAGTACTTC.

Ten or more counts support this clonotype. CDR3 DNA sequence: TGTGCCAGCAGTGTACAGGGTTACAATGAGCAGTTCTTC. It specifies CASSVQGYNEQFF. The chain couples TRBV2 to TRBJ2-1; D may be TRBD1 (6 bases). From germline, CDR1 is SNHLY and CDR2 FYNNEI. CDR3 length equals 13 residues. Trimming took 4 bases from V and 4 from J, leaving 8 bases between them.

By frequency in the sample, this clonotype is medium-sized (0.01 to 0.1%). V is TRBV2 and J is TRBJ2-1; D is unclear. CDR3 length equals 11 residues. Germline V gene sequence: CDR1 SNHLY, CDR2 FYNNEI. Trimming took off 4 bases at V and 12 bases at J, with 10 bases between the two ends. The CDR3 bases are TGTGCCAGCAGTGGGTCGGTTGGGCAGTTCTTC. Amino acids: CASSGSVGQFF.

The chain uses TRBV28 and TRBJ1-1, with D possibly matching TRBD1 (5 bases). CDR1 and CDR2 (germline): MDHEN, SYDVKM. V lost 6 bases and J 1 base, leaving 15 bases between the germline ends. The CDR3 length is 15 residues. Written as DNA, the CDR3 is TGTGCCAGCAGCGCACAGGCTCTGGCGAACACTGAAGCTTTCTTT. Amino acid sequence: CASSAQALANTEAFF.

This clonotype occurred a few times. The V call is TRBV5-1, the J call TRBJ2-7, with a tentative D call TRBD1 (5 bases). V was shortened by 4 bases and J by 3 bases, with 17 bases between the two germline ends. The V gene's germline CDR1 is SGHRS and CDR2 YFSETQ. The CDR3 runs to 15 residues. The CDR3 nucleotides are TGCGCCAGCAGCCCGGCAGGGCACACCGACTACGAGCAGTACTTC. Translation: CASSPAGHTDYEQYF.

This clonotype was recorded many times. The genes are TRBV7-6 and TRBJ2-7, with TRBD2 matching over 7 bases. This CDR3 region has 15 residues. Germline V lookup: CDR1 SGHVS, CDR2 FNYEAQ. The junction had 10 bases not matched to a gene; V was cut back by 5 bases and J by 3 bases. The CDR3 nucleotides read TGTGCCAGCAGCCCCGTCCCAGCGGGGTTCTACGAGCAGTACTTC. It yields the protein CASSPVPAGFYEQYF.

The chain couples TRBV6-1 to TRBJ2-2, with no clear D. The CDR3 sequence is 13 residues long. From germline, CDR1 is MNHNS and CDR2 SASEGT. V was clipped by 3 bases and J by 3 bases, with 5 bases between them. For the CDR3, the DNA is TGTGCCAGCAGTGAGCGGTACACCGGGGAGCTGTTTTTT. Its translation is CASSERYTGELFF.

This clonotype was seen more than once but under ten times. J is TRBJ2-7 and V is TRBV7-6; 7 nucleotides line up with TRBD2. There are 17 residues in the CDR3. From germline, CDR1 is SGHVS and CDR2 FNYEAQ. Unmatched junction bases numbered 10, after V lost 2 bases and J lost 0 bases. CDR3 bases: TGTGCCAGCAGCTTAATGGGGCAAGCGGGACGCTCCTACGAGCAGTACTTC. Its protein product is CASSLMGQAGRSYEQYF. Supplemented by reference TRBV7-6 and TRBJ2-7, the full variable domain reads GAGVSQSPRYKVTKRGQDVALRCDPISGHVSLYWYRQALGQGPEFLTYFNYEAQQDKSGLPNDRFSAERPEGSISTLTIQRTEQRDSAMYRCASSLMGQAGRSYEQYFGPGTRLTVT.

This chain connects TRBV10-3 to TRBJ2-7; 11 bases are shared with TRBD2. The CDR3 covers 16 residues. From germline, CDR1 is ENHRY and CDR2 SYGVKD. Trimming at V came to 2 bases and at J to 2 bases, leaving 5 bases not matched to a gene. The CDR3 loop reads CAISEPTSGDAYEQYF. CDR3 sequence (DNA): TGTGCCATCAGTGAGCCGACTAGCGGGGACGCCTACGAGCAGTACTTC.

The chain links TRBV6-6 to TRBJ1-1; D not certain. This CDR3 contains 11 residues. The germline V and J ends were trimmed by 11 bases and 0 bases, with 7 bases remaining between them. Germline loops: CDR1 MNHNY, CDR2 SVGAGI (reference sequence). This CDR3 is CACIMNTEAFF. In DNA form, the CDR3 reads TGTGCCTGCATTATGAACACTGAAGCTTTCTTT.

This clonotype has only one observation. This chain joins TRBV20-1 and TRBJ2-4; D may be TRBD1 (5 bases). The V gene's germline CDR1 is DFQATT and CDR2 SNEGSKA (reference sequence). Trimming cost V 0 bases and J 1 base, with 13 bases left between them. The CDR3 sequence is 16 residues long. The CDR3: CSARDFRASAKNIQYF. The CDR3 region has the DNA TGCAGTGCTAGAGATTTCAGGGCGTCGGCCAAAAACATTCAGTACTTC.

The V and J genes are TRBV27 and TRBJ1-1; no clear D gene. V dropped 3 bases and J dropped 3 bases, with 11 bases sitting between them. Germline V gene data show CDR1 as MNHEY and CDR2 as SMNVEV (reference sequence). CDR3 length: 14 residues. CDR3 in amino acids: CASSFQPEDTEAFF. CDR3 coding DNA: TGTGCCAGCAGTTTCCAGCCTGAGGACACTGAAGCTTTCTTT.

Only a few counts were recorded for this clonotype. The chain has TRBV6-5 and TRBJ2-3; maybe TRBD2 (5 bases). The CDR3 spans 16 residues. Germline CDR1 MNHEY, CDR2 SVGAGI. V was trimmed by 2 bases and J by 0 bases, leaving 12 bases between them. The CDR3 bases are TGTGCCAGCAGTTACGGGGTAGCGCCTAGCACAGATACGCAGTATTTT. It codes for CASSYGVAPSTDTQYF.

The chain joins TRBV25-1 to TRBJ2-5, with 7 nucleotides matching TRBD1. The germline CDR1 and CDR2 sequences are MGHDK and SYGVNS. V lost 8 bases and J lost 3; bases outside the gene matches: 12. The CDR3 length is 15 residues. The CDR3 DNA reads TGTGCCAGCTCTTCCCGAGACAGGGAGAAAGAGACCCAGTACTTC. This gives the protein CASSSRDREKETQYF.

This clonotype was seen just once. The chain is built from TRBV7-8 and TRBJ2-7; TRBD1 matches at 7 bases. Trimming cost V 5 bases and J 3 bases; bases outside gene matches: 7. CDR3 size: 14 residues. CDR1 and CDR2 (germline): SGHVS, FQNEAQ. Here the CDR3 DNA reads TGTGCCAGCAGCCCGACAGGGTTGAGCTACGAGCAGTACTTC. Encoded protein: CASSPTGLSYEQYF.

Ten or more counts support this clonotype. The CDR3 nucleotides are TGTGCCAGCAGCTATCAGTCGGGGGCCAACGTCCTGACTTTC. This encodes CASSYQSGANVLTF. The chain carries TRBV11-2 and TRBJ2-6, with unresolved D. V lost 4 bases to trimming and J lost 4 bases, with 8 bases between them. Germline V gene sequence: CDR1 SGHAT, CDR2 FQNNGV. This CDR3 spans 14 amino acids.

CDR3 amino acids: CASSFTQGQYTQYF. As DNA, the CDR3 is TGTGCCAGCAGCTTTACTCAGGGACAATATACGCAGTATTTT. V and J are TRBV5-5 and TRBJ2-3, with D possibly being TRBD1 (6 bases). The CDR3 runs 14 residues. Between the trimmed V and J ends, which lost 2 bases and 7 bases, there was a span of 14 bases. In germline, CDR1 is SGHKS, CDR2 YYEKEE (reference sequence).

This clonotype has a handful of counts. This chain links TRBV29-1 with TRBJ2-2; either TRBD1 or TRBD2 may fit D (6 bases each). This CDR3 contains 14 residues. Deletions cut 6 bases from V and 3 bases from J, with 14 bases between. Germline CDR1 reads SQVTM; CDR2 reads ANQGSEA. The CDR3 region has the DNA TGCAGCGTCGGAGGGGGTGCGGACACCGGGGAGCTGTTTTTT. It is translated as CSVGGGADTGELFF.

This clonotype was seen ten or more times. The chain has TRBV7-3 and TRBJ1-6, with a tentative D call TRBD1 (6 bases). Germline-derived CDR1 and CDR2 are SGHTA and FQGTGA. The CDR3 runs to 13 residues. V was shortened by 4 bases and J by 9 bases, with 10 bases between the two germline ends. CDR3 sequence: CASSSQQGSPLHF. The CDR3 DNA sequence: TGTGCCAGCAGCTCGCAACAGGGTTCACCCCTCCACTTT.

Many counts were recorded for this clonotype. The rearrangement joins TRBV7-9 to TRBJ2-1, with D unclear. This CDR3 region has 15 residues. The V gene lost 5 bases and the J gene lost 6 bases, with 17 bases spanning the gap. Germline V gene sequence: CDR1 SEHNR, CDR2 FQNEAQ (reference sequence). The CDR3 protein is CASSPENLVTNEQFF. In DNA, the CDR3 is TGTGCCAGCAGCCCCGAGAACCTAGTCACCAATGAGCAGTTCTTC.

This clonotype was seen more than once but under ten times. The genes are TRBV29-1 and TRBJ1-2; possibly TRBD1 for D (6 bases). The germline V and J ends were trimmed by 2 bases and 3 bases, with 10 bases remaining between them. The germline V gene encodes CDR1 SQVTM and CDR2 ANQGSEA. This CDR3 is built from 13 residues. The CDR3 bases are TGCAGCGTTGAAAACAGGGAGGACTATGGCTACACCTTC. It specifies CSVENREDYGYTF.

V and J are TRBV10-1 and TRBJ2-3; no reliable D call. Trimming shortened V by 8 bases and J by 4 bases, and 7 bases separated the two germline ends. The CDR3 is 11 residues long. Germline assignment: CDR1 WNHNN and CDR2 SYGVQD (reference sequence). The CDR3 spells CASGPPDTQYF. The CDR3 bases are TGCGCCAGCGGTCCCCCAGATACGCAGTATTTT.